This passage covers 22 T cell receptor beta chains from one sample sequenced in a study of beta chain features in type 1 diabetes. Sequenced material consisted of expressed TCRB transcripts (all of the isolated RNA was reverse transcribed). The assay was immunoSEQ multiplex PCR, and TCRdb's table has in-frame clones only and misses some. The data hold 900,000 or so clones, with about 17% observed a single time. Material: naive CD4+ T cells from blood. These receptors were collected from a woman aged 18-35 years in good health.

This clone was counted between two and nine times. V is TRBV9 and J is TRBJ2-1; 7 bases match TRBD2. This CDR3 comprises 16 residues. The V and J ends lost 0 bases and 0 bases, in that order; junction bases with no gene match: 3. Per germline, CDR1 SGDLS and CDR2 YYNGEE. The CDR3 sequence: CASSVGAGVSYNEQFF. The CDR3 region has the DNA TGTGCCAGCAGCGTAGGGGCGGGAGTCTCCTACAATGAGCAGTTCTTC.

Here the CDR3 reads CASLPQAHQLAGGQGEQFF. CDR3 coding DNA: TGTGCCAGCCTTCCACAGGCCCACCAACTAGCGGGAGGGCAAGGTGAGCAGTTCTTC. V usage is TRBV27 and J usage is TRBJ2-1, with 13 bases that match TRBD2. The V and J ends lost 8 bases and 9 bases, in that order; junction bases with no gene match: 22. Germline V gene data show CDR1 as MNHEY and CDR2 as SMNVEV (reference sequence). The CDR3 has 19 amino acids.

This clone was counted a few times. The chain joins TRBV7-8 to TRBJ1-5, with 9 bases that match TRBD1. CDR1 and CDR2 from the germline V gene are SGHVS and FQNEAQ. The trim removed 4 bases at V and 6 bases at J, leaving 4 bases unmatched. The CDR3 extends over 14 amino acids. CDR3 region: CASSWDREGQPQHF. The CDR3 DNA sequence: TGTGCCAGCAGCTGGGACAGGGAAGGTCAGCCCCAGCATTTT. The variable domain in full, completed from reference TRBV7-8 and TRBJ1-5, reads GAGVSQSPRYKVAKRGQDVALRCDPISGHVSLFWYQQALGQGPEFLTYFQNEAQLDKSGLPSDRFFAERPEGSVSTLKIQRTQQEDSAVYLCASSWDREGQPQHFGDGTRLSIL.

This clone was seen only a few times. The genes are TRBV28 and TRBJ1-1; 10 nucleotides match TRBD1. The CDR3 has 15 amino acids. V dropped 6 bases and J dropped 11; count of bases not matched to a gene: 15. The germline gives CDR1 MDHEN, CDR2 SYDVKM. The CDR3 reads CASRSRGTGAREAFF. CDR3 sequence (DNA): TGTGCCAGCAGATCGAGAGGGACAGGGGCACGGGAGGCTTTCTTT.

This sequence joins TRBV28 and TRBJ2-7; D uncertain. CDR1 and CDR2 (germline): MDHEN, SYDVKM. Trimming took 1 base from V and 3 from J, leaving 7 bases between them. There are 13 residues in the CDR3. The CDR3 is CASSLSASYEQYF. For the CDR3, the DNA is TGTGCCAGCAGTTTATCTGCCAGCTACGAGCAGTACTTC.

Only a few counts were recorded for this clone. V usage is TRBV11-1 and J usage is TRBJ2-7; D unresolved. V was clipped by 3 bases and J by 9 bases, with 21 bases between them. This CDR3 spans 15 amino acids. Germline loops: CDR1 SGHAT, CDR2 FQDESV (reference sequence). CDR3 DNA: TGTGCCAGCAGCTTCACAGACCAACTATACCACGGGCAGTACTTC. It is translated as CASSFTDQLYHGQYF. Using reference TRBV11-1 and TRBJ2-7 for the parts outside the CDR3, the full variable domain is EAEVAQSPRYKITEKSQAVAFWCDPISGHATLYWYRQILGQGPELLVQFQDESVVDDSQLPKDRFSAERLKGVDSTLKIQPAELGDSAMYLCASSFTDQLYHGQYFGPGTRLTVT.

This chain joins TRBV4-2 and TRBJ2-7, with D perhaps matching TRBD1 (6 bases). In germline, CDR1 is LGHNA, CDR2 YNFKEQ. This CDR3 spans 15 amino acids. V was clipped by 5 bases and J by 0 bases, with 14 bases between them. The CDR3: CASSARGQNSYEQYF. The CDR3 bases are TGTGCCAGCAGCGCAAGAGGACAGAACTCCTACGAGCAGTACTTC.

This clone was found a few times. The rearrangement links TRBV9 to TRBJ2-1; D is perhaps TRBD2 (6 bases). Trimming took 4 bases from V and 1 from J, leaving 18 bases between them. The CDR3 consists of 17 residues. Germline values: CDR1 SGDLS, CDR2 YYNGEE. The CDR3 region is CASSSPSSGLSYNEQFF. Here the CDR3 DNA reads TGTGCCAGCAGCTCCCCTTCCTCTGGACTATCCTACAATGAGCAGTTCTTC.

The chain couples TRBV19 to TRBJ2-7; 7 bases map to TRBD1. With 4 bases clipped from V and 5 bases from J, the junction kept 8 bases outside the gene matches. Germline CDR1 LNHDA, CDR2 SQIVND (reference sequence). The CDR3 contains 14 residues. CDR3 in amino acids: CASSTLRQGNEQYF. CDR3 coding DNA: TGTGCCAGTAGTACGCTCCGACAGGGTAACGAGCAGTACTTC.

For this clone: Germline and junction disagree at one end, which may indicate a read error. V usage is TRBV5-8 and J usage is TRBJ1-3; 7 bases fit TRBD1. Germline values: CDR1 SGHTS, CDR2 YDEGEE. This CDR3 spans 14 amino acids. CDR3 region: CASSLNRGGHTIYF. The CDR3 DNA is TGTGCCAGCAGCTTGAACAGGGGTGGACACACCATATATTTT.

Turning to this clone: This sample also contains other DNA sequences that code for the same CDR3. This chain links TRBV4-3 with TRBJ2-2, with D unresolved. V lost 0 bases to trimming and J lost 6 bases, with 5 bases between them. This CDR3 has 13 residues. Germline CDR1 is LGHNA and CDR2 is YSLEER. CDR3 protein: CASSQELPGELFF. Here the CDR3 DNA reads TGCGCCAGCAGCCAAGAATTACCCGGGGAGCTGTTTTTT.

V gene TRBV5-4 combines with J gene TRBJ2-5; possibly TRBD2 for D (5 bases). Judging by the DNA end, TRBJ2-7 fits better; the J call may be wrong. Germline V lookup: CDR1 SGHNT, CDR2 YYREEE (reference sequence). The CDR3 sequence is 14 residues long. CDR3 region: CASSSGGRPNEQYF. CDR3 DNA: TGTGCCAGCAGCTCTGGAGGCAGGCCAAACGAGCAGTACTTC.

This rearrangement joins TRBV5-6 to TRBJ1-2; D is uncertain. The CDR3 length is 15 residues. The V and J ends lost 6 bases and 2 bases respectively, with 17 bases between them. CDR1 and CDR2 from the germline V gene are SGHDT and YYEEEE. CDR3 sequence reads: CASTPTPGNNYGYTF. The CDR3 DNA reads TGTGCCAGCACCCCAACACCGGGGAACAACTATGGCTACACCTTC.

This clone was detected a few times. The chain is built from TRBV15 and TRBJ2-1, with D hard to call. V shed 0 bases and J shed 5 bases, with 2 bases lying between them. Germline assignment: CDR1 LNHNV and CDR2 YYDKDF (reference sequence). The CDR3 spans 12 residues. Here the CDR3 reads CATSRDDNEQFF. DNA for the CDR3: TGTGCCACCAGCAGAGATGACAATGAGCAGTTCTTC. The whole variable domain, remainder taken from reference TRBV15 and TRBJ2-1, is DAMVIQNPRYQVTQFGKPVTLSCSQTLNHNVMYWYQQKSSQAPKLLFHYYDKDFNNEADTPDNFQSRRPNTSFCFLDIRSPGLGDTAMYLCATSRDDNEQFFGPGTRLTVL.

The chain employs TRBV28 and TRBJ2-3; TRBD1 is a possible D gene (6 bases). The CDR3 has 14 amino acids. Germline CDR1 and CDR2: MDHEN and SYDVKM. Trimming cost V 4 bases and J 3 bases, with 11 bases left between them. CDR3 in DNA: TGTGCCAGCAGTTCCCAGGGGTTAACAGATACGCAGTATTTT. This translates into CASSSQGLTDTQYF.

This chain links TRBV7-2 with TRBJ2-5, with 7 nucleotides matching TRBD2. The ends lost 0 bases at V and 4 bases at J; junction bases unmatched: 8. Per germline, CDR1 SGHTA and CDR2 FQGNSA. CDR3 length: 16 amino acids. In DNA, the CDR3 is TGTGCCAGCAGCTTAGCCCGCGCGGGAGTGGGAGAGACCCAGTACTTC. Protein product: CASSLARAGVGETQYF.

Only a few counts were recorded for this clone. The V and J genes are TRBV28 and TRBJ1-4; tentative D call: TRBD1 (5 bases). Between the trimmed V and J ends, which lost 3 bases and 11 bases, there was a span of 16 bases. CDR1 and CDR2 (germline): MDHEN, SYDVKM. The CDR3 contains 14 residues. Here the CDR3 reads CASSLKPQGGKLFF. The CDR3 nucleotides read TGTGCCAGCAGTTTGAAACCCCAGGGAGGCAAACTGTTTTTT.

J is TRBJ2-7 and V is TRBV10-2; D is possibly TRBD2 (5 bases). The CDR3 has 13 amino acids. Germline loops: CDR1 WSHSY, CDR2 SAAADI. With 3 bases removed from V and 3 bases from J, the gap between germline ends came to 9 bases. CDR3 region: CASSEQTSYEQYF. CDR3 nucleotides: TGCGCCAGCAGTGAACAAACTAGCTACGAGCAGTACTTC.

The chain combines TRBV5-4 with TRBJ1-3, with D perhaps matching TRBD1 (5 bases). Germline CDR1 SGHNT, CDR2 YYREEE (reference sequence). Trimming left V 0 bases short and J 0 bases short, with 13 bases between. This CDR3 is 17 amino acids long. In DNA, the CDR3 is TGTGCCAGCAGCTTGGGCGGGGCCAGAGCCTCTGGAAACACCATATATTTT. Translation gives CASSLGGARASGNTIYF.

The chain uses TRBV19 and TRBJ1-2; tentative D call: TRBD1 (6 bases). V lost 8 bases to trimming and J lost 8 bases, with 18 bases between them. The CDR3 covers 13 residues. Germline CDR1 and CDR2: LNHDA and SQIVND (reference sequence). In DNA form, the CDR3 reads TGTGCCAGTCTTACCAGGGGCGCGGAAGGCTACACCTTC. Residues: CASLTRGAEGYTF.

The V and J genes are TRBV6-1 and TRBJ2-1; 15 nucleotides align to TRBD2. The CDR3 consists of 15 residues. V was pared by 6 bases and J by 9 bases, with 6 bases of the junction left unmatched. The V gene's germline CDR1 is MNHNS and CDR2 SASEGT. CDR3 bases: TGTGCCAGCAGGGGGACTAGCGGGAGGCTGGGTGAGCAGTTCTTC. This codes for CASRGTSGRLGEQFF.

Of note for this clone: Other nucleotide sequences from this sample produce the same CDR3. V is TRBV18 and J is TRBJ2-7; 9 bases line up with TRBD2. From germline, CDR1 is KGHSH and CDR2 LQKENI. The CDR3 is made up of 14 amino acids. V shed 3 bases, J shed 4 bases, and the junction held 4 bases outside the gene matches. The CDR3 bases are TGTGCCAGCTCACCTCCAGCGGGAGGTTACGAGCAGTACTTC. Protein product: CASSPPAGGYEQYF.